The next 27 T cell receptor beta chains were all read from a single sample in a study of tumor-infiltrating lymphocytes in primary liver carcinoma. Constant-region priming of around 490 ng total RNA yielded TCR beta cDNA. For TCR beta, libraries were produced by three nested multiplex PCR rounds using slightly modified ARM-PCR. TRBV1-TRBV30 forward primers paired with a C-beta reverse primer were used in the first two PCR rounds, which ran approximately 10 cycles each. TCRdb processed the multiplex PCR reads anew with MiXCR; each CDR3 protein has one entry. The sample lists just under 95,000 distinct CDR3 sequences, roughly 70% occurring once. Co-extracted RNA and DNA came from roughly 20-30 mg of unsorted bulk tissue. Source material: tumor-adjacent normal liver tissue. The receptors were sampled from a middle-aged man with primary liver carcinoma and hepatitis B virus infection.

V and J are TRBV20-1 and TRBJ1-6, with no clear D. Trimming cost V 6 bases and J 7 bases, with 16 bases left between them. The CDR3 length is 14 residues. Per germline, CDR1 DFQATT and CDR2 SNEGSKA (reference sequence). The CDR3 region is CSARIATVNSPLHF. CDR3 nucleotides: TGCAGTGCGCGAATTGCGACGGTAAATTCACCCCTCCACTTT.

In regard to this clonotype: Relative to the germline gene, one junction end is altered; a read error may explain this. The chain recombines TRBV6-5 with TRBJ1-5; TRBD1 aligns across 10 bases. This CDR3 contains 14 residues. Germline loops: CDR1 MNHEY, CDR2 SVGAGI. CDR3 amino acids: CASRTGGFKQSHHF. CDR3 bases: TGTGCCAGCAGGACAGGGGGCTTTAAACAGTCCCACCATTTT.

Turning to this clonotype: One junction end disagrees with the germline gene, perhaps due to a read error. The CDR3 DNA reads as TGTGTCAGCAGCTTGGGACTAGCGTACAACGTGCAGTACTTC. This codes for CVSSLGLAYNVQYF. The chain combines TRBV5-6 with TRBJ2-7; 10 bases align to TRBD2. In germline, CDR1 is SGHDT, CDR2 YYEEEE. This CDR3 has 14 residues.

V is TRBV5-1 and J is TRBJ2-1; 8 positions agree with TRBD1. The junction had 11 bases not matched to a gene; V was cut back by 5 bases and J by 10 bases. The CDR3 totals 14 residues. Germline assignment: CDR1 SGHRS and CDR2 YFSETQ. The CDR3 here is CASSSGQGGLEQFF. Here the CDR3 DNA reads TGCGCCAGCAGTTCCGGACAGGGCGGGTTGGAGCAGTTCTTC.

To note about this clonotype: A read error may explain this, as a much larger clone is one base away. This chain joins TRBV6-1 and TRBJ1-6; 7 bases agree with TRBD1. With V trimmed by 2 bases and J by 8 bases, 3 bases remained unmatched. CDR1 and CDR2 (germline): MNHNS, SASEGT. The CDR3 covers 14 residues. The CDR3 is CASSESQGDSPLHF. The CDR3 DNA is TGTGCCAGCAGTGAAAGTCAGGGGGATTCACCCCTCCACTTT.

This clonotype was detected only a few times. A much larger clone differs by one base, so this may be a read error. V usage is TRBV4-1 and J usage is TRBJ2-5, with D uncertain. Germline CDR1 is MGHRA and CDR2 is YSYEKL. This CDR3 has 14 residues. The CDR3 region is CASCQVSSDKTQYF. The CDR3 DNA follows: TGCGCCAGCTGCCAAGTTTCCAGTGACAAGACCCAGTACTTC.

The chain uses TRBV29-1 and TRBJ2-3; 7 positions match TRBD2. Germline trimming cut 6 bases from V and 2 bases from J; bases unmatched to any gene: 5. This CDR3 spans 13 amino acids. CDR1 SQVTM and CDR2 ANQGSEA come from the germline V gene. The CDR3 bases are TGCAGCGTGGCGGCGGGGGACACAGATACGCAGTATTTT. This codes for CSVAAGDTDTQYF.

V gene TRBV6-5 combines with J gene TRBJ2-7; D possibly corresponds to TRBD2 (5 bases). CDR1 is MNHEY and CDR2 is SVGAGI in the germline V gene. This CDR3 spans 15 amino acids. The CDR3 DNA follows: TGTATCAGCAGATACAACCGGGATCCACCTTACAAGCAGTACTTC. Translation gives CISRYNRDPPYKQYF.

This chain links TRBV11-2 with TRBJ2-1; D is unclear. Germline loops: CDR1 SGHAT, CDR2 FQNNGV. V dropped 8 bases and J dropped 8 bases, with 25 bases sitting between them. The CDR3 runs to 16 residues. The CDR3: CASGSRLGKGFYEQFF. CDR3 DNA: TGTGCCAGCGGCTCGCGGTTGGGAAAGGGCTTCTATGAGCAGTTCTTC.

This clonotype occurred a few times. This may be a read error: a much more frequent sequence differs by one nucleotide. This chain uses TRBV6-5 with TRBJ2-7; a possible D gene is TRBD2 (5 bases). Per the germline V gene, CDR1 is MNHEY and CDR2 is SVGAGI. The length of the CDR3 is 14 residues. CDR3 nucleotides: TGTGTCAGCAGTCGTGAGGCCCGGGGAAACGAGCAGTACTTC. This gives the protein CVSSREARGNEQYF.

As concerns this clonotype: An end of the junction does not agree with germline; a read error may underlie this. This chain's CDR3 is CTSSLAWLADEQFF. The CDR3 DNA is TGTACCAGCAGCTTAGCGTGGCTAGCCGATGAGCAGTTCTTC. This chain links TRBV7-8 with TRBJ2-1; a weak D match, TRBD2 (5 bases). The CDR3 is made up of 14 amino acids. Germline values: CDR1 SGHVS, CDR2 FQNEAQ.

V usage is TRBV11-2 and J usage is TRBJ2-3, with D possibly being TRBD2 (6 bases). The V and J ends lost 8 bases and 0 bases respectively, with 36 bases between them. This CDR3 is 22 amino acids long. The V gene's germline CDR1 is SGHAT and CDR2 FQNNGV. The CDR3 sequence is CASYLGGGSFIVTSSSTDTQYF. CDR3 nucleotide sequence: TGTGCCAGCTATTTGGGAGGTGGCAGCTTCATTGTGACGTCATCTAGCACAGATACGCAGTATTTT.

Notes on this clonotype: A junction end diverges from the germline sequence, so it may reflect a read error. The chain uses TRBV12-3 or TRBV12-4 and TRBJ2-1; tentative D call: TRBD2 (6 bases). The CDR3 loop spans 14 amino acids. The CDR3: CASSTRDSDGEQLF. CDR3 DNA sequence: TGTGCCAGCAGCACCCGGGACTCCGACGGTGAGCAGCTCTTC.

This clonotype was detected only a few times. This clone may be a read error of a much larger clone one base away. The chain links TRBV6-1 to TRBJ1-5, with D tentatively TRBD1 (5 bases). Looked up from germline, CDR1 is MNHNS and CDR2 is SASEGT. The CDR3 totals 13 residues. Trimming stripped 8 bases from V and 10 bases from J, with 18 bases between. In DNA form, the CDR3 reads TGTGCCAGCTACGATACAGGTGATGTCCCCCAGCATTTT. It yields the protein CASYDTGDVPQHF.

In regard to this clonotype: As the CDR3 is not closed by the conserved phenylalanine or tryptophan, this likely results from a read error. The rearrangement joins TRBV12-3 or TRBV12-4 to TRBJ2-3, with a weak D call TRBD2 (6 bases). The germline V and J ends were trimmed by 7 bases and 1 base, with 21 bases remaining between them. The CDR3 loop spans 17 amino acids. CDR3 sequence: CASNSNLVGGGTDTQYL. In nucleotides, the CDR3 is TGTGCCAGCAATTCGAATCTGGTTGGCGGGGGCACAGATACGCAGTATCTT.

As concerns this clonotype: No conserved phenylalanine or tryptophan is present at the end of the CDR3, so a read error is the likely explanation. This chain uses TRBV11-1 with TRBJ2-5, with 7 bases lining up with TRBD1. In germline, CDR1 is SGHAT, CDR2 FQDESV (reference sequence). V lost 9 bases to trimming and J lost 1 base; unmatched junction nucleotides: 23. This CDR3 comprises 19 residues. DNA for the CDR3: TGTGCCAGAAGCCCGCCCCCGGAGGACAGGAAGGACTTCCAAGAGACCCAGTACTCC. It is translated as CARSPPPEDRKDFQETQYS.

This clonotype came up once. One junction end does not reproduce the germline sequence, and a read error may be involved. The chain employs TRBV4-1 and TRBJ2-7; TRBD2 might be the D (6 bases). Germline lookup yields CDR1 MGHRA and CDR2 YSYEKL. The CDR3 consists of 13 residues. The chain's CDR3 is CAGRHGGSYEQYF. For the CDR3, the DNA is TGCGCCGGCAGGCACGGGGGTTCCTACGAGCAGTACTTC.

This clonotype was picked up a small number of times. Sequence at one end of the junction differs from germline and may be a read error. V usage is TRBV6-1 and J usage is TRBJ2-1; D not certain. Germline loops: CDR1 MNHNS, CDR2 SASEGT. The CDR3 covers 12 residues. CDR3 in amino acids: CASSESYDEQFF. In DNA form, the CDR3 reads TGTGCCAGCAGTGAGTCCTACGATGAGCAGTTCTTC.

The chain joins TRBV11-2 to TRBJ2-1; 13 nucleotides align to TRBD2. Germline trimming cut 8 bases from V and 0 bases from J; bases unmatched to any gene: 7. The CDR3 is 17 residues long. Germline-derived CDR1 and CDR2 are SGHAT and FQNNGV. CDR3 region: CASGRGTSGNSYNEQFF. In DNA form, the CDR3 reads TGTGCCAGCGGCAGAGGGACTAGCGGGAACTCCTACAATGAGCAGTTCTTC. The whole variable domain, remainder taken from reference TRBV11-2 and TRBJ2-1, is EAGVAQSPRYKIIEKRQSVAFWCNPISGHATLYWYQQILGQGPKLLIQFQNNGVVDDSQLPKDRFSAERLKGVDSTLKIQPAKLEDSAVYLCASGRGTSGNSYNEQFFGPGTRLTVL.

This clonotype was seen ten or more times. V usage is TRBV6-1 and J usage is TRBJ2-7; D call uncertain. The ends were cut back, 2 bases at V and 1 base at J, with 9 bases in the middle. The CDR3 length is 14 residues. The germline V gene encodes CDR1 MNHNS and CDR2 SASEGT. The CDR3 DNA follows: TGTGCCAGCAGTGAAATCGGGCCATCCTACGAGCAGTACTTC. Amino acid sequence: CASSEIGPSYEQYF.

Details on this clonotype: This could be a read error, since a much larger clone is one nucleotide away. J is TRBJ2-1 and V is TRBV11-2, with D perhaps assigned TRBD1 or TRBD2 (5 bases each). This CDR3 is 13 amino acids long. Germline V gives CDR1 SGHAT, CDR2 FQNNGV. The CDR3, as DNA: TGTGCCAGCAGCCGGGACCTCAACAATGAGCAGTCCTTC. This codes for CASSRDLNNEQSF.

In its sample, this clonotype was seen many times. This chain connects TRBV6-1 to TRBJ2-7; D gene unclear. Germline V gene sequence: CDR1 MNHNS, CDR2 SASEGT. Trimming removed 0 bases from V and 4 bases from J, with 4 bases in between. This CDR3 has 12 amino acids. DNA of the CDR3: TGTGCCAGCAGTGAAGCATGGTACGAGCAGTACTTC. Residues: CASSEAWYEQYF.

This clonotype showed up just once. No conserved phenylalanine or tryptophan ends this CDR3, so it is likely a read error. V gene TRBV20-1 combines with J gene TRBJ1-1, with TRBD1 identical over 8 bases. The germline V gene encodes CDR1 DFQATT and CDR2 SNEGSKA (reference sequence). Trimming took 7 bases from V and 0 from J; bases not matched to a gene: 7. CDR3 size: 14 residues. The CDR3 here is CSGTGGGLNTEAFI. The CDR3 bases are TGCAGTGGTACAGGGGGGGGCTTGAACACTGAAGCTTTCATT.

This clonotype was seen a single time. A much larger clone differs from this one at a single base, so this may be a read error. Written as DNA, the CDR3 is TGTGCCATCAGTGACCCTCAGGAGGGAATTACACCCCTCCACTTT. Its translation is CAISDPQEGITPLHF. The chain has TRBV10-3 and TRBJ1-6; no firm D call. CDR3 length: 15 amino acids. Trimming took 3 bases from V and 11 from J, leaving 17 bases between them. The V gene's germline CDR1 is ENHRY and CDR2 SYGVKD.

This CDR3 is CASSPDPWAGQFF. CDR3 nucleotides: TGTGCCAGCAGCCCCGATCCTTGGGCTGGGCAGTTCTTC. The chain joins TRBV6-6 to TRBJ2-1; D unresolved. The ends were cut back, 6 bases at V and 12 bases at J, with 18 bases in the middle. The CDR3 contains 13 residues. Germline-derived CDR1 and CDR2 are MNHNY and SVGAGI (reference sequence).

The rearrangement uses TRBV11-2 and TRBJ2-1; D uncertain. The germline V and J ends were trimmed by 4 bases and 6 bases, with 13 bases remaining between them. CDR3 length: 14 residues. Germline CDR1 and CDR2: SGHAT and FQNNGV. The CDR3 reads CASSSTLRSNEQFF. The CDR3, as DNA: TGTGCCAGCAGCTCGACGCTAAGAAGCAATGAGCAGTTCTTC.

Points on this clonotype: The junction and the germline gene differ at one end; a read error may be behind it. V usage is TRBV4-2 and J usage is TRBJ2-7, with 7 bases fitting TRBD2. The CDR3 runs 14 residues. CDR1 and CDR2 (germline): LGHNA, YNFKEQ. CDR3 protein: CASCGRETHYEQYF. CDR3 DNA sequence: TGTGCCAGCTGCGGGCGGGAGACCCACTATGAGCAGTACTTT.